These 9 T cell receptor beta chains were all obtained from the same sample, sequenced in a study of T cell responses to AZD1222 COVID-19 vaccine. Profiling relied on immunoSEQ multiplex PCR, and the TCRdb table lists in-frame clones only, not all of them. The sample has around 60,000 clones; 81% are singletons. Sequences were derived from peripheral blood, sampled 28 days after the second AZD1222 dose. The receptors were sampled from an adult who received the AZD1222 COVID-19 vaccine.

The gene calls are TRBV18 and TRBJ2-7, with 13 bases that match TRBD2. The trim removed 3 bases at V and 4 bases at J, leaving 6 bases unmatched. Germline CDR1 reads KGHSH; CDR2 reads LQKENI. The CDR3 extends over 16 amino acids. CDR3 coding DNA: TGTGCCAGCTCACCGAGCGGACTAGCGGGAGTTTACGAGCAGTACTTC. The encoded protein is CASSPSGLAGVYEQYF.

The V gene is TRBV6-2 or TRBV6-3, the J gene TRBJ1-1; D gene ambiguous. Deletions cut 2 bases from V and 5 bases from J, with 18 bases between. Germline V gene data show CDR1 as MNHEY and CDR2 as SVGEGT. The CDR3 totals 16 residues. CDR3 residues: CASSYIAQVGGTEAFF. The DNA of the CDR3 is TGTGCCAGCAGTTACATCGCGCAGGTCGGAGGGACTGAAGCTTTCTTT.

This chain uses TRBV6-2 or TRBV6-3 with TRBJ2-7; maybe TRBD2 (6 bases). CDR3 length: 15 residues. V was clipped by 2 bases and J by 3 bases, with 14 bases between them. Germline values: CDR1 MNHEY, CDR2 SVGEGT. The CDR3 DNA sequence: TGTGCCAGCAGTTACGGAGGGAACGGGATCTACGAGCAGTACTTC. Protein sequence: CASSYGGNGIYEQYF.

This chain connects TRBV7-9 to TRBJ1-2; TRBD1 matches 7 bases. V trimming: 3 bases; J trimming: 6 bases; junction bases outside the gene matches: 7. Germline loops: CDR1 SEHNR, CDR2 FQNEAQ (reference sequence). The CDR3 has 14 residues. The CDR3 spells CASSLKGGGDGYTF. CDR3 nucleotides: TGTGCCAGCAGCTTGAAAGGAGGGGGCGATGGCTACACCTTC.

CDR3 in amino acids: CASSEREGAVQTQYF. Written as DNA, the CDR3 is TGTGCCAGCAGTGAACGGGAGGGGGCGGTTCAGACCCAGTACTTC. The chain is built from TRBV6-1 and TRBJ2-5, with TRBD2 as a possible D gene (8 bases). The CDR3 has 15 amino acids. Trimming pared 2 bases from V and 6 bases from J, leaving 16 bases between. In germline, CDR1 is MNHNS, CDR2 SASEGT.

The chain uses TRBV11-2 and TRBJ2-7, with D possibly TRBD1 on 5 matching bases. V lost 3 bases, J lost 11 bases, and 11 bases lay in between. Germline V CDR1 and CDR2: SGHAT, FQNNGV. The CDR3 has 11 residues. Written as DNA, the CDR3 is TGTGCCAGCAGCTTTAGGGCAGGGAAGTACTTC. Encoded protein: CASSFRAGKYF.

The gene calls are TRBV4-1 and TRBJ1-5; 8 nucleotides align to TRBD1. V shed 4 bases and J 4 bases; nucleotides not matched to a gene: 9. The length of the CDR3 is 16 residues. Germline V gives CDR1 MGHRA, CDR2 YSYEKL. CDR3 in DNA: TGCGCCAGCAGCCTCACCGAGACAGGGGTAAATCAGCCCCAGCATTTT. The encoded protein is CASSLTETGVNQPQHF.

This clone is classed as hyperexpanded. This CDR3 is also generated by other DNA sequences in the sample. The chain joins TRBV15 to TRBJ2-5; 7 bases are a match to TRBD2. Germline CDR1 and CDR2: LNHNV and YYDKDF (reference sequence). V was clipped by 3 bases and J by 5 bases; unmatched bases: 3. The CDR3 is 13 residues long. CDR3 residues: CATSRFGGETQYF. The CDR3 DNA reads as TGTGCCACCAGCAGGTTCGGGGGGGAGACCCAGTACTTC.

The V gene is TRBV6-6, the J gene TRBJ1-6; D is unclear. The CDR3 spans 19 residues. V was cut by 5 bases and J by 0 bases, with 20 bases left in between. From germline, CDR1 is MNHNY and CDR2 SVGAGI (reference sequence). CDR3 protein: CASSQRDRVVSSYNSPLHF. The CDR3 DNA reads TGTGCCAGCAGTCAAAGGGATAGGGTGGTGAGCTCCTATAATTCACCCCTCCACTTT.